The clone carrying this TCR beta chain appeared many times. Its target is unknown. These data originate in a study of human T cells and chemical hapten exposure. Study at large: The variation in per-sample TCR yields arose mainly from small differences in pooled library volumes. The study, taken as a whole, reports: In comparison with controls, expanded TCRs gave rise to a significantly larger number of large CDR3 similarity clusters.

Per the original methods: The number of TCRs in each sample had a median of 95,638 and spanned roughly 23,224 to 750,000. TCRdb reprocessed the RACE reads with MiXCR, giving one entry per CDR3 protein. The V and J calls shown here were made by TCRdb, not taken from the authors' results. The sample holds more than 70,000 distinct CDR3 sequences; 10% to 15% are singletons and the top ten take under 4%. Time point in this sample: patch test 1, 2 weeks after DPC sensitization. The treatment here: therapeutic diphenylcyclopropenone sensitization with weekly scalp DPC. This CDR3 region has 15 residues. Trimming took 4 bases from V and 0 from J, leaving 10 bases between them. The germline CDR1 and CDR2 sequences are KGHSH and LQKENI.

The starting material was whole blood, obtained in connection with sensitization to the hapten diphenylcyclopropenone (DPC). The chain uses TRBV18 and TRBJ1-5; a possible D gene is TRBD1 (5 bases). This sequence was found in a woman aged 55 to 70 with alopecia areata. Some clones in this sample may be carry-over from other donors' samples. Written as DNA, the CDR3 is TGTGCCAGCTCACAGGCGGGGGGTAGCAATCAGCCCCAGCATTTT. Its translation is CASSQAGGSNQPQHF.